The 6 T cell receptor beta chains presented below share a single source sample, sequenced in a study of T-cell memory formation after mild COVID-19. MiXCR was run by TCRdb on the 5' RACE reads, yielding one entry per CDR3 protein. The data show hundreds of thousands of distinct CDR3 sequences, roughly 15% seen once. Sequenced input: PBMCs or a T cell subset sorted from them (not recorded which). Receptor source: a young man who had mild COVID-19 (a few samples of this study predate the infection). Cell type and time point are not known.

This clonotype was picked up a small number of times. The gene calls are TRBV29-1 and TRBJ1-5; D not resolved. The CDR3 has 12 amino acids. Trimming pared 4 bases from V and 1 base from J, leaving 5 bases between. CDR1 and CDR2 (germline): SQVTM, ANQGSEA. The CDR3 reads CSVAASNQPQHF. The DNA for the CDR3 is TGCAGCGTTGCCGCGAGCAATCAGCCCCAGCATTTT. The variable domain in full, with the rest retrieved from reference TRBV29-1 and TRBJ1-5, is SAVISQKPSRDICQRGTSLTIQCQVDSQVTMMFWYRQQPGQSLTLIATANQGSEATYESGFVIDKFPISRPNLTFSTLTVSNMSPEDSSIYLCSVAASNQPQHFGDGTRLSIL.

In its sample, this clonotype was seen a few times. This rearrangement joins TRBV19 to TRBJ2-2; no firm D call. In germline, CDR1 is LNHDA, CDR2 SQIVND (reference sequence). The CDR3 runs 12 residues. The ends were cut back, 3 bases at V and 6 bases at J, with 5 bases in the middle. The chain's CDR3 is CASSMTAGELFF. CDR3 nucleotides: TGTGCCAGTAGTATGACGGCCGGGGAGCTGTTTTTT.

This sequence joins TRBV27 and TRBJ2-7; D may be TRBD1 (6 bases). The length of the CDR3 is 13 residues. V was pared by 5 bases and J by 3 bases, with 11 bases between. Germline V gene lookup returns CDR1 MNHEY and CDR2 SMNVEV (reference sequence). CDR3 sequence (DNA): TGTGCCAGCAGTCCGGAAGGGGGCTACGAGCAGTACTTC. Translated: CASSPEGGYEQYF.

Many counts were recorded for this clonotype. V is TRBV4-1 and J is TRBJ1-2; 9 nucleotides line up with TRBD1. V was pared by 1 base and J by 4 bases, with 7 bases of the junction left unmatched. This CDR3 contains 16 residues. The V gene's germline CDR1 is MGHRA and CDR2 YSYEKL. CDR3: CASSQGTGGAGYGYTF. The CDR3, as DNA: TGCGCCAGCAGCCAAGGAACAGGGGGCGCCGGCTATGGCTACACCTTC.

The J gene is TRBJ1-5, the V gene TRBV12-3 or TRBV12-4; tentative D call: TRBD1 (5 bases). The CDR3 is 12 residues long. V lost 4 bases and J lost 6, with 7 bases in between. CDR3 in DNA: TGTGCCAGCAGTTCGGGGCGTCAGCCCCAGCATTTT. Translating it yields CASSSGRQPQHF.

The chain has TRBV11-2 and TRBJ2-1, with D perhaps matching TRBD2 (5 bases). V gave up 0 bases and J gave up 9 bases, with 18 bases separating them. CDR1 is SGHAT, CDR2 FQNNGV, per germline. This CDR3 spans 16 amino acids. The CDR3 region has the DNA TGTGCCAGCAGCTTAGAGTACGGGATCACGGCGGGTGAGCAGTTCTTC. It codes for CASSLEYGITAGEQFF. Using reference TRBV11-2 and TRBJ2-1 for the parts outside the CDR3, the full variable domain is EAGVAQSPRYKIIEKRQSVAFWCNPISGHATLYWYQQILGQGPKLLIQFQNNGVVDDSQLPKDRFSAERLKGVDSTLKIQPAKLEDSAVYLCASSLEYGITAGEQFFGPGTRLTVL.